This T cell receptor beta chain was found in a study of T-cell reconstitution after alpha-beta-depleted transplantation in children. The table lists this clonotype with a few counts. What it binds is not known. Unique molecular identifiers were incorporated during preparation of the TCRbeta library. TCRdb called the PCR reads again in MiXCR, with one record for every CDR3 protein. The data show approximately 240,000 distinct CDR3 sequences, approximately 11% seen once. The study, taken as a whole, reports: Several patients had high TCRbeta diversity at day 60; it came from surviving recipient T cells and thymic progenitors. Alpha-beta T cells about two months after transplant reportedly derived from several hundred expanded graft clones.

This CDR3 has 13 residues. Trimming removed 8 bases from V and 1 base from J, with 11 bases in between. The V gene's germline CDR1 is ENHRY and CDR2 SYGVKD. Sequencing was performed on PBMCs, taken before TCRalphabeta/CD19-depleted stem cell transplant. The sequence derives from a child less than two years old with acute myeloid leukemia, due to receive a stem cell transplant. This chain joins TRBV10-3 and TRBJ2-5, with D tentatively TRBD1 (5 bases). The CDR3 DNA is TGTGCCATCGGACCCAGGGCCCAAGAGACCCAGTACTTC. This encodes CAIGPRAQETQYF.